This T cell receptor beta chain was identified in a study of vaccination and CD4 T cells after COVID-19. The CDR3 consists of 16 residues. CDR1 and CDR2 (germline): SGHNT, YYREEE (reference sequence). V was pared by 0 bases and J by 1 base, with 4 bases of the junction left unmatched. Concerning this clonotype itself: The target antigen is unknown.

Treatment indicated: approximately nine-day PBMC culture with coronavirus spike peptide pools or control peptides (ViraFEST assay). Sequencing of the DNA from cultured CD4+ T cells was carried out with the Oncomine TCR Beta short-read assay. MiXCR, applied by TCRdb to the PCR reads, yields one record per CDR3 protein. The sample yields 12,000 or so distinct CDR3 sequences, about 61% seen once. Sequencing input: CD4+ T cells from blood, cultured in vitro. The chain has TRBV5-4 and TRBJ1-2, with 9 bases identical to TRBD1. The source of this sequence is a human donor who had recovered from COVID-19. DNA of the CDR3: TGTGCCAGCAGCTTGGCCAGGACAGGGGATAACTATGGCTACACCTTC. The encoded protein is CASSLARTGDNYGYTF.